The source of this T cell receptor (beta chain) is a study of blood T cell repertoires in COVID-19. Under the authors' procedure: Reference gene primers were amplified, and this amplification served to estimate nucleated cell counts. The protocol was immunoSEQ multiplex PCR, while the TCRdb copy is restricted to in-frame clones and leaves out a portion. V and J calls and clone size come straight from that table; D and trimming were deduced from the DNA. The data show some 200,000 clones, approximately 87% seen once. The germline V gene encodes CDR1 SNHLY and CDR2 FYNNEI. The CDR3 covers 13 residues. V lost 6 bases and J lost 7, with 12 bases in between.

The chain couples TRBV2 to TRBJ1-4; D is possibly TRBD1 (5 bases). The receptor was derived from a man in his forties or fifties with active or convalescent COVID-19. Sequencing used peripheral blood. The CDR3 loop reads CASRPGLPEKLFF. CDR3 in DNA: TGTGCCAGCAGACCGGGACTCCCTGAAAAACTGTTTTTT.